The 6 T cell receptor beta chains presented below share a single source sample, sequenced in a study of spatial heterogeneity in lung cancer. Study-level findings and limits: For expanded intratumoral alpha and beta TCRs, counts tracked tumor mutation counts.

Time point here: sample taken at primary tumor resection. TCRdb recomputed calls from the 5' RACE reads with MiXCR, one row per CDR3 protein. The sample has fewer than 20,000 distinct CDR3 sequences, 6% to 7.5% seen once. These receptors' antigens are unknown. This specimen consisted of lung tumor tissue, obtained at surgery. All receptors derive from a female donor with early-stage non-small cell lung cancer.

A few counts support this clonotype. The chain employs TRBV20-1 and TRBJ2-1; D might be TRBD2 (5 bases). Trimming removed 1 base at V and 2 bases at J, with 12 bases between. Germline V gene sequence: CDR1 DFQATT, CDR2 SNEGSKA (reference sequence). This CDR3 is built from 15 residues. In DNA form, the CDR3 reads TGCAGTGCTAGAGTGGTAGGGAGCGCCTACAATGAGCAGTTCTTC. This codes for CSARVVGSAYNEQFF.

This clonotype has only a few counts. The rearrangement uses TRBV5-4 and TRBJ2-3; D not certain. Germline V lookup: CDR1 SGHNT, CDR2 YYREEE (reference sequence). The CDR3 is made up of 15 amino acids. V gave up 2 bases and J gave up 0 bases, with 10 bases separating them. CDR3 in amino acids: CASSFSGASTDTQYF. CDR3 in DNA: TGTGCCAGCAGCTTTTCAGGAGCTAGCACAGATACGCAGTATTTT.

This clonotype occurred many times. The chain links TRBV9 to TRBJ2-5, with 9 bases identical to TRBD1. From germline, CDR1 is SGDLS and CDR2 YYNGEE. The CDR3 extends over 14 amino acids. Trimming cost V 4 bases and J 3 bases; bases outside gene matches: 4. CDR3 in DNA: TGTGCCAGCAGCACTCGGACAGGGGAAGAGACCCAGTACTTC. Protein: CASSTRTGEETQYF.

Many counts were recorded for this clonotype. CDR3 in amino acids: CSAPFNPLGTEAFF. The CDR3 DNA is TGCAGTGCTCCTTTTAATCCCCTGGGGACTGAAGCTTTCTTT. This chain joins TRBV20-1 and TRBJ1-1; no definite D call. V was clipped by 5 bases and J by 5 bases, with 18 bases between them. Germline CDR1 and CDR2: DFQATT and SNEGSKA (reference sequence). The CDR3 extends over 14 amino acids.

CDR3 sequence reads: CASSFTGTGSLEKLFF. DNA for the CDR3: TGCGCCAGCAGCTTCACCGGGACAGGCTCTCTGGAAAAACTGTTTTTT. The V call is TRBV5-1, the J call TRBJ1-4; 8 bases are shared with TRBD1. Germline V gene sequence: CDR1 SGHRS, CDR2 YFSETQ. The V and J ends lost 2 bases and 8 bases, in that order; junction bases with no gene match: 11. The CDR3 spans 16 residues.

This clonotype was counted at least ten times. The V call is TRBV4-2, the J call TRBJ2-3; 7 positions match TRBD2. The CDR3 extends over 18 amino acids. Germline values: CDR1 LGHNA, CDR2 YNFKEQ. V shed 0 bases and J 2 bases; nucleotides not matched to a gene: 11. The DNA for the CDR3 is TGTGCCAGCAGCCAAGAACGGGGGGTACTCCGTCACACAGATACGCAGTATTTT. It specifies CASSQERGVLRHTDTQYF.